The present T cell receptor beta chain was sequenced within a study of T cell responses to AZD1222 COVID-19 vaccine. General study results and limits: The donor cohort was predominantly white British with a female majority, and clonal diversity may have been underestimated. Spike-specific TCRs gained breadth and depth after people received two AZD1222 doses. Baseline testing showed seropositivity in only five or six AZD1222 recipients. The study sampled repertoires only after the peak T cell response.

This CDR3 is 15 amino acids long. Germline V gives CDR1 SGHDN, CDR2 FVKESK. Trimming removed 1 base from V and 3 bases from J, with 13 bases in between. Here immunoSEQ multiplex PCR was the method, and the copy in TCRdb shows in-frame clones only, minus some. This sample has more than 140,000 clones; more than 70% occur once, and the top ten carry roughly 3.5%. On this clone itself: The antigen is undetermined.

The sequence derives from an adult in good health. The rearrangement joins TRBV14 to TRBJ2-7; maybe TRBD2 (5 bases). The sequencing here drew on peripheral blood, taken on day 0 of MenACWY control vaccination. The CDR3: CASSQGRTDYYEQYF. The CDR3 DNA reads as TGTGCCAGCAGCCAAGGACGAACCGACTACTACGAGCAGTACTTC.